In this sample, the clone carrying this TCR beta chain turned up once. The table came from immunoSEQ multiplex PCR; TCRdb's copy has only in-frame clones and leaves some out. This table holds around 150,000 clones, roughly 94% found once. The data were taken from a study of control samples from healthy donors and cancer patients. The germline CDR1 and CDR2 sequences are LGHDT and YNNKEL (reference sequence). Trimming took 3 bases from V and 4 from J; bases not matched to a gene: 3. The CDR3 covers 14 residues. The receptor comes from a woman between 40 and 55 years old in good health. V and J are TRBV3-1 (or the pseudogene TRBV3-2) and TRBJ2-3, with TRBD1 matching 8 bases. Specimen: blood. The CDR3 loop is CASSHLTGADTQYF. In DNA form, the CDR3 reads TGTGCCAGCAGCCACCTGACAGGGGCAGATACGCAGTATTTT.